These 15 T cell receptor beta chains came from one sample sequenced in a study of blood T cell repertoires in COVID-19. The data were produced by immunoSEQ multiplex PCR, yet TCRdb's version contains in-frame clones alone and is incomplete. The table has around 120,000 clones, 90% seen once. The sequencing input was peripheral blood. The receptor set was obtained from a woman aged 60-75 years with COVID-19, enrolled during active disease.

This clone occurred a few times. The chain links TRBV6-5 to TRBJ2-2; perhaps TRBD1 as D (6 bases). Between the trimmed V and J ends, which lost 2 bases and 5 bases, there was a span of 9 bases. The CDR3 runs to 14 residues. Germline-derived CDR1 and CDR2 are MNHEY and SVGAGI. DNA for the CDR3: TGTGCCAGCAGTTACAACAGGGATACCGGGGAGCTGTTTTTT. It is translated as CASSYNRDTGELFF.

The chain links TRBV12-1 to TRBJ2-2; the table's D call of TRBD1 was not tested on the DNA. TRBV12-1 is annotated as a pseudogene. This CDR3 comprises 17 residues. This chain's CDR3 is CASSSPSGTGNTGELFF. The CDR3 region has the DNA TGTGCCAGCAGCTCCCCCTCTGGGACAGGGAACACCGGGGAGCTGTTTTTT.

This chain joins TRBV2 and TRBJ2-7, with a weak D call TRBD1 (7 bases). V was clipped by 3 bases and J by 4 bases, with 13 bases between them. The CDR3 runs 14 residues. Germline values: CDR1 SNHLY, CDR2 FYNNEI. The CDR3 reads CASSDQGGGYEQYF. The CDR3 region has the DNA TGTGCCAGCAGTGATCAGGGGGGCGGTTACGAGCAGTACTTC.

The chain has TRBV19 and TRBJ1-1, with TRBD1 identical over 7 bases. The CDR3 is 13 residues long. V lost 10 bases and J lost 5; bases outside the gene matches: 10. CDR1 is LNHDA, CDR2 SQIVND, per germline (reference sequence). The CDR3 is CATQQGSETEAFF. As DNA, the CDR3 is TGTGCCACCCAACAGGGGTCGGAAACTGAAGCTTTCTTT.

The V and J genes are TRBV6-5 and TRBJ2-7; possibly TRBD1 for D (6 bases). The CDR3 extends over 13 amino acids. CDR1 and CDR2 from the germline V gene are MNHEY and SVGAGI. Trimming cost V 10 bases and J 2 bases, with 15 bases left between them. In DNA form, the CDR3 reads TGTGCCACCACGGACAGTGCAACCTACGAGCAGTACTTC. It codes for CATTDSATYEQYF.

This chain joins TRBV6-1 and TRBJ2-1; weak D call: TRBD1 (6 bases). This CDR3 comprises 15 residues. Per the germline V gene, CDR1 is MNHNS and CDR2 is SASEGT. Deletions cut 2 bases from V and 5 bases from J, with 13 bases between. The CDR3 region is CASSEWGQGDNEQFF. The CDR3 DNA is TGTGCCAGCAGTGAATGGGGGCAGGGTGACAATGAGCAGTTCTTC.

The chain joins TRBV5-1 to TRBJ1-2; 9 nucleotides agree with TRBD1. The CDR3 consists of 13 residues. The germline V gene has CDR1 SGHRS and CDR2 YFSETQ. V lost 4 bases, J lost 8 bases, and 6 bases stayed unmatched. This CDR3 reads CASSPGQGRGYTF. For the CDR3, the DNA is TGCGCCAGCAGCCCGGGACAGGGAAGGGGCTACACCTTC.

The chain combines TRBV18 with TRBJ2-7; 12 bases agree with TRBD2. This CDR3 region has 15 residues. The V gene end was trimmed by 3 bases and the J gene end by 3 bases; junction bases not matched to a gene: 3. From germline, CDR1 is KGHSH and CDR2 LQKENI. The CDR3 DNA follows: TGTGCCAGCTCACCGGGACTAGCGGGCGGCTACGAGCAGTACTTC. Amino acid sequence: CASSPGLAGGYEQYF.

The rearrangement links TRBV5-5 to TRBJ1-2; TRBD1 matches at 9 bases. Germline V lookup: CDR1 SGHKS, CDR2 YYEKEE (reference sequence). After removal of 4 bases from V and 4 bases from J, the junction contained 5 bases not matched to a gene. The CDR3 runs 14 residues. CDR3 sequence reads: CASSMGQGFYGYTF. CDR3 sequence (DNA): TGTGCCAGCAGCATGGGACAGGGATTCTATGGCTACACCTTC.

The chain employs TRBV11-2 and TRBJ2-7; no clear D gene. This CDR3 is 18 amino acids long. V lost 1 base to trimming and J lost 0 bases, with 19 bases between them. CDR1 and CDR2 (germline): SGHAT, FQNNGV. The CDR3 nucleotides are TGTGCCAGCAGCTTAGGTTTCCTCTCAGTATCCCCCTCCTACGAGCAGTACTTC. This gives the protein CASSLGFLSVSPSYEQYF.

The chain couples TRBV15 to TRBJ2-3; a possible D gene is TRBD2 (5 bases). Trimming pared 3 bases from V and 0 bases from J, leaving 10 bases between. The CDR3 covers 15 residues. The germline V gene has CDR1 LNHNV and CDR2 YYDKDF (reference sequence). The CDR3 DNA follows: TGTGCCACCAGCAGGAAGGGAGAGAGCACAGATACGCAGTATTTT. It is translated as CATSRKGESTDTQYF.

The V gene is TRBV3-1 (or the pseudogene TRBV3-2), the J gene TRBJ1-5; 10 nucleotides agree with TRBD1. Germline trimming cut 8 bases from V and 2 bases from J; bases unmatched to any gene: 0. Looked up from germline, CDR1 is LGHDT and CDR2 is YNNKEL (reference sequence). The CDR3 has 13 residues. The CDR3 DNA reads TGTGCCAGCGGACAGGGGGGCAATCAGCCCCAGCATTTT. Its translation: CASGQGGNQPQHF.

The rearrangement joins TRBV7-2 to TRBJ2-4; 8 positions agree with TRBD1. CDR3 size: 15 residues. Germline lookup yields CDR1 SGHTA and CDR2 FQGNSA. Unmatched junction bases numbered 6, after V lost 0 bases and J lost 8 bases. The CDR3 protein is CASSLAQGALYIQYF. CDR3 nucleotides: TGTGCCAGCAGCTTAGCTCAGGGGGCCTTGTACATTCAGTACTTC. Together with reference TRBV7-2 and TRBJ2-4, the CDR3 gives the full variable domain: GAGVSQSPSNKVTEKGKDVELRCDPISGHTALYWYRQSLGQGLEFLIYFQGNSAPDKSGLPSDRFSAERTGGSVSTLTIQRTQQEDSAVYLCASSLAQGALYIQYFGAGTRLSVL.

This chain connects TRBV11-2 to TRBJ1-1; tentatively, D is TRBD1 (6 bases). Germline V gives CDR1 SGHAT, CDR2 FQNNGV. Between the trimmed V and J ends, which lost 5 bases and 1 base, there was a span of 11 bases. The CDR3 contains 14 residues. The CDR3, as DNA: TGTGCCAGCAGCATACAGGGTTGGAACACTGAAGCTTTCTTT. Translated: CASSIQGWNTEAFF.

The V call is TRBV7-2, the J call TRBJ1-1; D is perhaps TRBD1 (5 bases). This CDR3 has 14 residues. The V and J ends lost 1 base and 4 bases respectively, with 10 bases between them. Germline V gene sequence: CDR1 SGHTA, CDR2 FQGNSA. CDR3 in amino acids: CASSLDGRGTEAFF. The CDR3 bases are TGTGCCAGCAGCTTAGACGGGAGGGGCACTGAAGCTTTCTTT.